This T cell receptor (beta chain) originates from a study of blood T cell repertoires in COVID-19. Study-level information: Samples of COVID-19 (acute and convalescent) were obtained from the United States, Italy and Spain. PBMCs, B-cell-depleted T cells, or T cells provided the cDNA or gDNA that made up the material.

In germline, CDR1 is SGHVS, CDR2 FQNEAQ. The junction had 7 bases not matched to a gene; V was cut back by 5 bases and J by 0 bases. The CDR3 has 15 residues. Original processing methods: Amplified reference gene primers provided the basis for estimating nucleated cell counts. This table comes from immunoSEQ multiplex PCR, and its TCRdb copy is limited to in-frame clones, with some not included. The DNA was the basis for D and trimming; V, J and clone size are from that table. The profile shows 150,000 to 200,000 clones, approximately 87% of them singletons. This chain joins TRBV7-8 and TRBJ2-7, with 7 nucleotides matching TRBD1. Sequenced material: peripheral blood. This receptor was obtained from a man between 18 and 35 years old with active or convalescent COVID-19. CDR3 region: CASSRTGTDSYEQYF. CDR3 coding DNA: TGTGCCAGCAGCCGTACCGGGACAGACTCCTACGAGCAGTACTTC.